The clone carrying this T cell receptor (beta chain) has a handful of counts. The data were obtained in a study of blood T cell repertoires in COVID-19. The overall study: Samples of COVID-19 (acute and convalescent) were obtained from the United States, Italy and Spain. PBMCs, B-cell-depleted T cells, or T cells were the source of the cDNA or gDNA that made up the material.

How the authors handled the data: Amplification of reference gene primers provided the estimated nucleated cell counts. TCRdb's copy holds only in-frame clones and misses some; the assay was immunoSEQ multiplex PCR. V, J and clone size derive from that table, while D and trimming were established from the DNA sequence. The profile shows 40,000 or so clones, around 82% of them singletons. The germline V gene encodes CDR1 SGDLS and CDR2 YYNGEE. Between the trimmed V and J ends, which lost 4 bases and 11 bases, there was a span of 26 bases. The CDR3 extends over 16 amino acids. The chain has TRBV9 and TRBJ2-3, with TRBD1 as a possible D gene (7 bases). The specimen sequenced was peripheral blood. The TCR originated in a human donor in a cohort sampled during active COVID-19. The chain's CDR3 is CASSPRGGGAPGGQYF. Written as DNA, the CDR3 is TGTGCCAGCAGCCCCCGGGGAGGCGGGGCTCCAGGGGGGCAGTATTTT.